These T cell receptor beta chains were read from a single sample in a study of blood T cell repertoires in COVID-19. Clones were sequenced by immunoSEQ multiplex PCR, and TCRdb holds only the in-frame ones, with some missing. The data contain approximately 300,000 clones, around 90% of them singletons. The sample taken for sequencing was peripheral blood. The receptors originated from a man aged 18 to 35 with active or convalescent COVID-19. Both conserved end residues are part of each CDR3. D genes are given only for firm matches. Size is omitted from some rows. Given values are once, few, many or a class for expanded clones.

V: TRBV27; size: .; D: TRBD1; J: TRBJ2-3; CDR3: CASRLQGVSADTQYF; DNA: TGTGCCAGCAGGTTACAGGGGGTGTCGGCAGATACGCAGTATTTT
V: TRBV11-2; size: .; D: TRBD2; J: TRBJ2-1; CDR3: CASSLVPAGVLDEQFF; DNA: TGTGCCAGCAGCTTAGTACCAGCGGGAGTTCTCGATGAGCAGTTCTTC
V: TRBV27; size: .; D: .; J: TRBJ1-5; CDR3: CASRIDRSSNQPQHF; DNA: TGTGCCAGCCGTATCGACAGGTCCAGCAATCAGCCCCAGCATTTT
V: TRBV28; size: .; D: .; J: TRBJ2-5; CDR3: CASSPGTLKETQYF; DNA: TGTGCCAGCAGTCCCGGGACTCTCAAAGAGACCCAGTACTTC
V: TRBV27; size: .; D: .; J: TRBJ2-3; CDR3: CASSRGTVTDTQYF; DNA: TGTGCCAGCAGTCGGGGGACCGTCACAGATACGCAGTATTTT
V: TRBV18; size: .; D: .; J: TRBJ1-5; CDR3: CASSRDKNQPQHF; DNA: TGTGCCAGCTCAAGGGACAAGAATCAGCCCCAGCATTTT
V: TRBV28; size: .; D: .; J: TRBJ2-3; CDR3: CASSLPLLGTDTQYF; DNA: TGTGCCAGCAGTTTGCCCCTATTGGGCACAGATACGCAGTATTTT
V: TRBV4-1; size: .; D: TRBD2; J: TRBJ2-3; CDR3: CASSRGLAATDTQYF; DNA: TGCGCCAGCAGCCGCGGACTAGCGGCCACAGATACGCAGTATTTT
V: TRBV29-1; size: once; D: .; J: TRBJ1-1; CDR3: CSVVAPEAFF; DNA: TGCAGCGTTGTGGCCCCTGAAGCTTTCTTT
V: TRBV7-9; size: .; D: TRBD1; J: TRBJ1-1; CDR3: CASSSRQGRTEAFF; DNA: TGTGCCAGCAGCTCTCGACAGGGACGGACTGAAGCTTTCTTT
V: TRBV19; size: .; D: .; J: TRBJ1-1; CDR3: CASTLAVRGYTEAFF; DNA: TGTGCCAGTACCCTGGCAGTGAGGGGGTACACTGAAGCTTTCTTT
V: TRBV5-4; size: .; D: .; J: TRBJ1-1; CDR3: CASSPWTAKDTEAFF; DNA: TGTGCCAGCAGCCCTTGGACAGCCAAGGATACTGAAGCTTTCTTT
V: TRBV21-1; size: few; D: .; J: TRBJ2-2; CDR3: CASSKLSGVTGELFF; DNA: TGTGCCAGCAGCAAACTCTCAGGGGTTACCGGGGAGCTGTTTTTT
V: TRBV5-1; size: .; D: TRBD1; J: TRBJ2-7; CDR3: CASSEGTGVFHEQYF; DNA: TGCGCCAGCAGCGAAGGGACAGGGGTTTTTCACGAGCAGTACTTC
V: TRBV11-3; size: .; D: .; J: TRBJ2-2; CDR3: CASSLTRNTGELFF; DNA: TGTGCCAGCAGCTTAACAAGGAACACCGGGGAGCTGTTTTTT
V: TRBV7-9; size: .; D: TRBD2; J: TRBJ2-7; CDR3: CASSLPSRAGGDYEQYF; DNA: TGTGCCAGCAGCTTGCCCAGTCGAGCGGGAGGTGACTACGAGCAGTACTTC
V: TRBV6-1; size: .; D: .; J: TRBJ1-1; CDR3: CASSEAGGTEAFF; DNA: TGTGCCAGCAGTGAAGCGGGGGGGACAGAAGCTTTCTTT
V: TRBV14; size: .; D: TRBD1; J: TRBJ1-6; CDR3: CASSERTGYNSPLHF; DNA: TGTGCCAGCAGCGAGCGGACAGGGTATAATTCACCCCTCCACTTT
V: TRBV28; size: .; D: .; J: TRBJ2-7; CDR3: CASRLITSSYEQYF; DNA: TGTGCCAGCAGACTAATTACCTCTAGTTACGAGCAGTACTTC
V: TRBV4-3; size: .; D: TRBD1; J: TRBJ1-4; CDR3: CASSQNFGTGNEKLFF; DNA: TGCGCCAGCAGCCAAAATTTTGGGACAGGGAATGAAAAACTGTTTTTT
V: TRBV29-1; size: .; D: TRBD1; J: TRBJ1-2; CDR3: CSVLITGGSGYTF; DNA: TGCAGCGTCTTAATCACAGGGGGGTCTGGCTACACCTTC
V: TRBV7-2; size: .; D: .; J: TRBJ1-1; CDR3: CASSLRGGRLNTEAFF; DNA: TGTGCCAGCAGCTTAAGAGGCGGGCGATTGAACACTGAAGCTTTCTTT
V: TRBV6-5; size: .; D: .; J: TRBJ2-5; CDR3: CASSSGQEETQYF; DNA: TGTGCCAGCAGTTCGGGACAAGAAGAGACCCAGTACTTC
V: TRBV7-2; size: once; D: TRBD1; J: TRBJ1-5; CDR3: CASSKGTGGDSNQPQHF; DNA: TGTGCCAGCAGCAAAGGGACAGGGGGAGATAGCAATCAGCCCCAGCATTTT
V: TRBV7-9; size: once; D: .; J: TRBJ1-2; CDR3: CASSDQGSGGYTF; DNA: TGTGCCAGCAGCGACCAGGGGTCGGGTGGCTACACCTTC
V: TRBV4-1; size: .; D: TRBD2; J: TRBJ2-1; CDR3: CASSQGRIAGLAYNEQFF; DNA: TGCGCCAGCAGCCAGGGAAGAATAGCGGGCCTAGCCTACAATGAGCAGTTCTTC
V: TRBV28; size: .; D: .; J: TRBJ1-5; CDR3: CASGPNGQPQHF; DNA: TGTGCCAGCGGCCCAAACGGGCAGCCCCAGCATTTT
V: TRBV5-1; size: .; D: .; J: TRBJ1-1; CDR3: CASSPFRGSTEAFF; DNA: TGCGCCAGCAGCCCGTTTAGGGGATCCACTGAAGCTTTCTTT
V: TRBV29-1; size: .; D: TRBD1; J: TRBJ1-5; CDR3: CSVGQGVDQPQHF; DNA: TGCAGCGTTGGACAGGGTGTCGATCAGCCCCAGCATTTT
V: TRBV10-1; size: once; D: TRBD2; J: TRBJ2-7; CDR3: CASSPGEGLLHEQYF; DNA: TGCGCCAGCAGCCCCGGGGAGGGCCTGCTCCACGAGCAGTACTTC
V: TRBV4-1; size: .; D: TRBD2; J: TRBJ2-5; CDR3: CASSQLAGGKKETQYF; DNA: TGCGCCAGCAGCCAGCTAGCGGGAGGGAAGAAAGAGACCCAGTACTTC